Below, one TCR beta chain is given with its context. As yet, its antigen is unknown. This entry comes from a study of cytomegalovirus exposure and HLA in healthy donors. Study-wide results and caveats: Cytomegalovirus association was assigned to about 150 TCR beta chains. It was reported that TCR beta sequences correctly inferred the HLA-A and HLA-B alleles for most subjects.

Every donor was a healthy person donating bone marrow. The CDR3 covers 14 residues. CDR1 and CDR2 from the germline V gene are LGHNA and YSLEER. Trimming cost V 1 base and J 6 bases, with 12 bases left between them. PCR amplification relied on 60 Vbeta primers (plus 13 Jbeta primers). Profiling relied on immunoSEQ multiplex PCR, and the TCRdb table lists in-frame clones only, not all of them. This table has approximately 93,000 clones, more than 55% appearing once. V and J are TRBV4-3 and TRBJ1-2, with D possibly being TRBD1 (5 bases). The sequence derives from a boy between 10 and 17 years old in good health and CMV-seropositive. Material: PBMCs. The CDR3 here is CASSQVRQPDGYTF. The CDR3 coding sequence is TGCGCCAGCAGCCAAGTAAGACAGCCAGATGGCTACACCTTC.